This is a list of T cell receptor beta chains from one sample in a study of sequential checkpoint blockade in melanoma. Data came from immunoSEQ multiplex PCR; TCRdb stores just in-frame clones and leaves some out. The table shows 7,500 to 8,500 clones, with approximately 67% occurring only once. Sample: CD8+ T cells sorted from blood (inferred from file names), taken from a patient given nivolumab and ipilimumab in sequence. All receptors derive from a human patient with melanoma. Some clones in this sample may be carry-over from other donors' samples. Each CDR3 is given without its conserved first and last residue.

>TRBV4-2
ASSLIRATGYYEQY
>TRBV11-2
ASSLGDSLNEKLF
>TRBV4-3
ASSQDLQGGIQNTEAF
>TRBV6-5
ASRTGGPGEQY
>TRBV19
ASSIVGDYEQY
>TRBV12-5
ASGLEQGALFSGANVLT
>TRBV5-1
ASSPRGRGVYEQY
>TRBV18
ASSPGWDRSASGANVLT
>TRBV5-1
ASSGGSGGREQY
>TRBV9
ASSVGGFTEAF
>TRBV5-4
ASSWEEANEQY
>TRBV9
ASSDPRRGQGVGSDYGYT
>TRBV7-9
ASRPGTGSSYEQY
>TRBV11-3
ASSRGSGNTIY
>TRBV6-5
ASSPTGTGSYEQY
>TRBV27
ASSLSLTGSREKLF
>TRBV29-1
SVWTGNSNQPQH
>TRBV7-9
ASTAPEGYNQPQH
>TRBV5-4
ASSLWGVGEKLF
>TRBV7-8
ASSPQTGNTEAF
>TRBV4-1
ASRPHGRAGGEKLF
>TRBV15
ATSERRGDYEQY
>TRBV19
ASSIGQGSLYEQY
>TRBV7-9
ASRNSDRGETQY
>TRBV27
ASSSRDSNTEAF
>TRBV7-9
ASSWTGNEKLF
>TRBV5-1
ASSLGSYKLDGYT
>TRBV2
ASSDGQSSYEQY
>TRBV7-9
ASSLGQTNTEAF
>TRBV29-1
SVQGASSYEQY
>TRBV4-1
ASSQDGTANTEAF
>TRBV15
ATSLTTGSYEQY
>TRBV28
ASSRGTGSIGYGYT
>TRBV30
AWSSSGEDYYGYT
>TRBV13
ASSPGTRGPQNTEAF
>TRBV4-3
ASSQSRVTEAF
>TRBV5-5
ASSHSEGTEAF
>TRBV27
ASSLKKSVYGYT
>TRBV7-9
ASSSRDSPYEQY
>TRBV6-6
ASRSIDRGTEAF
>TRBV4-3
ASSQDFSGRGEGYT
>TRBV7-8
ASSPGTYEQY
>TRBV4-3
ASSQGTGGNYGYT
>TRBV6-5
ASSYLRGSDTQY
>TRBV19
ASSMRRDRRYGYT